The clone carrying this TCR beta chain was seen repeatedly, ten times or more. Its antigen is unknown. The data were taken from a study of T cells in Graves' hyperthyroidism and ophthalmopathy. Across the study: Upon initial diagnosis and before any treatment, peripheral blood was collected.

Study-wide findings and caveats: Stable hyperthyroidism was separated from ophthalmopathy by a model based on 13 V-J features.

Template material for amplifying TCR beta CDR3 regions consisted of RNA transcripts. Using the HTBI primer set, a first-round RT-PCR was run on the TCR CDR3. TCRdb reanalysed the multiplex PCR reads using MiXCR and keeps one entry per CDR3 protein. The sample has hundreds of thousands of distinct CDR3 sequences, 20% seen once. Ophthalmopathy cases met thresholds of Clinical Activity Score at least 3, NOSPECS grade at least 4 and duration under 3 months. Researchers barred patients who had uncontrolled infection, other autoimmune disease, pregnancy or lactation. CDR3 length equals 14 residues. The germline V gene encodes CDR1 SGHTA and CDR2 FQGTGA. Trimming cost V 4 bases and J 0 bases, with 9 bases left between them.

This rearrangement joins TRBV7-3 to TRBJ1-1; D unresolved. This clonotype was sampled from a man aged 35 to 55 with Graves' ophthalmopathy. The sample taken for sequencing was blood. CDR3 sequence: CASSSSAMNTEAFF. The CDR3 coding sequence is TGTGCCAGCAGCTCGTCAGCAATGAACACTGAAGCTTTCTTT. The whole variable domain, remainder taken from reference TRBV7-3 and TRBJ1-1, is GAGVSQTPSNKVTEKGKYVELRCDPISGHTALYWYRQSLGQGPEFLIYFQGTGAADDSGLPNDRFFAVRPEGSVSTLKIQRTERGDSAVYLCASSSSAMNTEAFFGQGTRLTVV.